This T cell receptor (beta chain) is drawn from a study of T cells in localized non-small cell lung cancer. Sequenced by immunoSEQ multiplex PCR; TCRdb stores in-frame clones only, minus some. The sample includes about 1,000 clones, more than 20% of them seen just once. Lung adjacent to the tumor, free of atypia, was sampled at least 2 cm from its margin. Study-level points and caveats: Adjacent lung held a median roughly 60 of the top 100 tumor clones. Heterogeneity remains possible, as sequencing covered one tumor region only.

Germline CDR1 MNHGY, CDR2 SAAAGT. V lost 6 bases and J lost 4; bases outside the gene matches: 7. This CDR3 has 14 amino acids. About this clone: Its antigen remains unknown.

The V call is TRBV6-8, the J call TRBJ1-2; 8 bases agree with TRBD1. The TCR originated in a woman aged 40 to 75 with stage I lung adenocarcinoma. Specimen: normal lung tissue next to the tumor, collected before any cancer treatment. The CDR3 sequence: CASSRAGGSYGYTF. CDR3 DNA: TGTGCCAGCAGCCGCGCAGGGGGCTCCTATGGCTACACCTTC.